This T cell receptor beta chain emerged from a study of blood T cells in healthy people across ages. The overall study: About one barcoded beta molecule was captured per two T cells (by template switching). Findings and caveats of the study: Relative to aged donors, long-lived donors carried more naive CD4+ cells and displayed higher diversity.

Germline CDR1 SGHDN, CDR2 FVKESK. The CDR3 spans 14 residues. To note about this clonotype: The antigen is undetermined. A much larger clone differs from this one at a single base, so this may be a read error.

Then a second PCR, running about 6 to 11 cycles, was carried out with a sample-barcoded 5' primer and a J-beta primer mix. TCRdb reanalysed the 5' RACE reads using MiXCR and keeps one entry per CDR3 protein. The sample records hundreds of thousands of distinct CDR3 sequences, less than 35% being singletons. This chain joins TRBV14 and TRBJ2-6; D gene uncertain. The sample consisted of blood. The clonotype was recovered from a woman older than 75 in good health. Written as DNA, the CDR3 is TGTGTCAGCAGCCAGGCCATTAGTACCAACGTCCTGACTTTC. This encodes CVSSQAISTNVLTF.